Shown below are 15 T cell receptor beta chains from a single sample sequenced in a study of T cells in Graves' hyperthyroidism and ophthalmopathy. Amplified TCR beta CDR3 regions came from RNA transcripts. First-round RT-PCR with HTBI primers amplified the TCR CDR3 region. TCRdb ran MiXCR on the multiplex PCR reads and lists one entry per CDR3 protein. The sample comprises nearly 600,000 distinct CDR3 sequences, about 14% of which are singletons, and roughly 5.7% rests with the top ten. Sequenced material: blood. Source of these receptors: a woman aged 30 to 39 with Graves' hyperthyroidism that later progressed to Graves' ophthalmopathy.

A few counts support this clonotype. V usage is TRBV27 and J usage is TRBJ1-2; possibly TRBD1 for D (6 bases). V lost 5 bases to trimming and J lost 8 bases, with 21 bases between them. The CDR3 contains 15 residues. Germline-derived CDR1 and CDR2 are MNHEY and SMNVEV (reference sequence). The CDR3 region is CASSPRGAGAGGYTF. CDR3 nucleotide sequence: TGTGCCAGCAGTCCCCGGGGGGCAGGGGCAGGAGGCTACACCTTC.

This clonotype has more than one count but fewer than ten. The CDR3 sequence: CASSRTRDHYGYTF. The CDR3 DNA reads as TGTGCCAGCAGCCGCACCAGGGACCACTATGGCTACACCTTC. The rearrangement uses TRBV6-1 and TRBJ1-2, with D tentatively TRBD1 (5 bases). Trimming took 6 bases from V and 3 from J, leaving 14 bases between them. The germline CDR1 and CDR2 sequences are MNHNS and SASEGT. This CDR3 is built from 14 residues.

This clonotype has at least ten counts. This chain connects TRBV19 to TRBJ1-1; unclear D gene. CDR3 length equals 13 residues. In germline, CDR1 is LNHDA, CDR2 SQIVND (reference sequence). Trimming cost V 7 bases and J 4 bases, with 13 bases left between them. CDR3 residues: CASKIYSGTEAFF. DNA for the CDR3: TGTGCCAGTAAAATTTACTCGGGCACTGAAGCTTTCTTT.

The chain carries TRBV7-3 and TRBJ2-2, with a tentative D call TRBD2 (5 bases). Germline values: CDR1 SGHTA, CDR2 FQGTGA. The ends were cut back, 5 bases at V and 0 bases at J, with 10 bases in the middle. The CDR3 is made up of 15 amino acids. DNA of the CDR3: TGTGCCAGCAGCGGCCGGGATACGAACACCGGGGAGCTGTTTTTT. This codes for CASSGRDTNTGELFF.

This clonotype was detected many times. The chain's CDR3 is CASSWTGARTDTQYF. For the CDR3, the DNA is TGTGCCAGCAGCTGGACAGGGGCCCGCACAGATACGCAGTATTTT. The rearrangement joins TRBV7-2 to TRBJ2-3, with TRBD1 matching 9 bases. The CDR3 covers 15 residues. Germline V gene data show CDR1 as SGHTA and CDR2 as FQGNSA. Trimming at V came to 4 bases and at J to 1 base, leaving 3 bases not matched to a gene.

This clonotype appeared a few times. The chain uses TRBV7-9 and TRBJ2-7; TRBD2 aligns across 7 bases. CDR1 is SEHNR, CDR2 FQNEAQ, per germline (reference sequence). This CDR3 contains 14 residues. The junction had 9 bases not matched to a gene; V was cut back by 8 bases and J by 2 bases. CDR3 bases: TGTGCCAGCGATGGGGTAGCGGGTACCTACGAGCAGTACTTC. Its protein is CASDGVAGTYEQYF.

With respect to this clonotype: A read error is possible here, since a much larger clone lies one base away. The V and J genes are TRBV20-1 and TRBJ2-3; D is undetermined. The germline V gene encodes CDR1 DFQATT and CDR2 SNEGSKA (reference sequence). V lost 3 bases and J lost 4, with 17 bases in between. The CDR3 runs 15 residues. CDR3 sequence: CSASSSATNADTQYF. Written as DNA, the CDR3 is TGCAGTGCTAGTTCGTCCGCTACCAACGCAGATACGCAGTATTTT.

This clonotype was counted ten times or more. The gene calls are TRBV28 and TRBJ2-1; TRBD1 matches 7 bases. Germline trimming cut 5 bases from V and 0 bases from J; bases unmatched to any gene: 7. The CDR3 loop spans 16 amino acids. CDR1 is MDHEN and CDR2 is SYDVKM in the germline V gene. The CDR3 sequence: CASSTQDRSSYNEQFF. In DNA form, the CDR3 reads TGTGCCAGCAGTACCCAGGACAGGAGCTCCTACAATGAGCAGTTCTTC.

The chain combines TRBV6-1 with TRBJ2-2; D may match TRBD1 or TRBD2 (5 bases each). V lost 7 bases, J lost 4 bases, and 16 bases lay in between. The length of the CDR3 is 15 residues. The germline V gene encodes CDR1 MNHNS and CDR2 SASEGT. Here the CDR3 DNA reads TGTGCCAGCAACTACCAGCAGGGACCCACCGGGGAGCTGTTTTTT. Its protein is CASNYQQGPTGELFF.

This clonotype has a count of ten or more. CDR3 in DNA: TGTGCCAGCAGCCCAGGCGAGATTTCACCCCTCCACTTT. Residues: CASSPGEISPLHF. The J gene is TRBJ1-6, the V gene TRBV7-2; D is unresolved. From germline, CDR1 is SGHTA and CDR2 FQGNSA. The CDR3 covers 13 residues. Between the trimmed V and J ends, which lost 5 bases and 9 bases, there was a span of 11 bases.

This clonotype has a count of ten or more. The chain has TRBV29-1 and TRBJ2-1, with 16 bases identical to TRBD2. CDR1 and CDR2 from the germline V gene are SQVTM and ANQGSEA. The J segment lost 6 bases and the V segment lost 5 bases, leaving 4 bases of the junction unmatched. The CDR3 sequence is 15 residues long. The CDR3 region has the DNA TGCAGCGTTCTTGGGACTAGCGGGAGGGCCAATGAGCAGTTCTTC. Its protein is CSVLGTSGRANEQFF.

This clonotype appeared many times. The chain carries TRBV7-9 and TRBJ2-1; D perhaps matches TRBD2 (5 bases). The CDR3 loop spans 15 amino acids. Germline V CDR1 and CDR2: SEHNR, FQNEAQ (reference sequence). V shed 5 bases and J shed 6 bases, with 17 bases lying between them. This chain's CDR3 is CASSLIWTSLNEQFF. The CDR3 DNA reads as TGTGCCAGCAGCCTTATTTGGACTTCCCTCAATGAGCAGTTCTTC. Using reference TRBV7-9 and TRBJ2-1 for the parts outside the CDR3, the full variable domain is DTGVSQNPRHKITKRGQNVTFRCDPISEHNRLYWYRQTLGQGPEFLTYFQNEAQLEKSRLLSDRFSAERPKGSFSTLEIQRTEQGDSAMYLCASSLIWTSLNEQFFGPGTRLTVL.

This clonotype was picked up many times. V and J are TRBV5-1 and TRBJ2-3; 7 nucleotides agree with TRBD2. CDR1 is SGHRS, CDR2 YFSETQ, per germline. V gave up 2 bases and J gave up 5 bases; unmatched junction bases: 8. This CDR3 region has 15 residues. As DNA, the CDR3 is TGCGCCAGCAGCTTCCCTGGGACTAAAAAAGATACGCAGTATTTT. It translates to CASSFPGTKKDTQYF.

A few counts support this clonotype. A much more abundant neighbour one base away suggests this may be a read error. The rearrangement links TRBV5-6 to TRBJ2-7; D remains ambiguous. Germline V gene sequence: CDR1 SGHDT, CDR2 YYEEEE. Trimming stripped 0 bases from V and 0 bases from J, with 4 bases between. The CDR3 sequence is 13 residues long. The CDR3 region has the DNA TGTGCCAGCAGCTTGGGACACTCCTACGAGCAGTACTTC. It yields the protein CASSLGHSYEQYF.

This clonotype occurred a few times. V and J are TRBV7-6 and TRBJ1-2, with 8 bases identical to TRBD1. Trimming removed 5 bases from V and 6 bases from J; junction bases left unmatched: 14. The CDR3 is made up of 16 amino acids. CDR1 is SGHVS, CDR2 FNYEAQ, per germline. The CDR3 DNA reads TGTGCCAGCAGCCCATCACAGGACAGGGCGAGAAATGGCTACACCTTC. Protein: CASSPSQDRARNGYTF.